These T cell receptor beta chains were read from a single sample in a study of response to subunit inactivated influenza vaccine. MiXCR was run by TCRdb on the RT-PCR reads, yielding one entry per CDR3 protein. The sample shows around 480,000 distinct CDR3 sequences, more than 15% of them seen only once. The material sequenced was CD4+ T cells sorted from PBMCs, taken around 25 months after vaccination. The receptors here all came from a man between 50 and 75 years old who received an inactivated influenza vaccine. Each CDR3 is given with its conserved first and last residue. The D gene is left open where the match is weak. Only some rows state a clone size, as once, few, many or a class for expanded clones.

j_gene | abundance | d_gene | v_gene | CDR3aa | CDR3nt
TRBJ2-7 | many | . | TRBV10-3 | CAARTGKKGVEQYF | TGTGCCGCGCGAACCGGGAAAAAAGGGGTCGAGCAGTACTTC
TRBJ2-5 | few | TRBD2 | TRBV14 | CASSQTGGWTQYF | TGTGCCAGCAGCCAAACGGGGGGATGGACCCAGTACTTC
TRBJ2-3 | . | TRBD1 | TRBV29-1 | CSVKDRVGDTQYF | TGCAGCGTTAAGGACAGGGTAGGAGATACGCAGTATTTT
TRBJ2-2 | few | . | TRBV10-3 | CAIKQGSTGELFF | TGTGCCATTAAACAGGGAAGCACCGGGGAGCTGTTTTTT
TRBJ2-7 | . | . | TRBV6-5 | CASSYDGRGSYEQYF | TGTGCCAGCAGTTACGACGGGAGAGGGTCCTACGAGCAGTACTTC
TRBJ1-1 | . | . | TRBV12-3/TRBV12-4 | CASSLNDRQGAFF | TGTGCCAGCAGTCTGAACGACAGGCAGGGGGCTTTCTTT
TRBJ2-3 | . | . | TRBV4-1 | CASSPVGLGDTQYF | TGCGCCAGCAGCCCGGTAGGACTCGGAGATACGCAGTATTTT
TRBJ2-3 | few | TRBD2 | TRBV20-1 | CSASQLAGIGRTDTQYF | TGCAGTGCTAGTCAACTAGCGGGAATAGGGCGCACAGATACGCAGTATTTT
TRBJ2-1 | few | TRBD2 | TRBV24-1 | CATSDPRGYNEQFF | TGTGCCACCAGTGATCCGCGGGGGTACAATGAGCAGTTCTTC
TRBJ2-2 | few | . | TRBV2 | CASSEDGVGTGELFF | TGTGCCAGCAGCGAGGATGGTGTAGGCACCGGGGAGCTGTTTTTT
TRBJ2-2 | . | . | TRBV10-3 | CAINQDGYTGELFF | TGTGCCATCAACCAGGACGGTTACACCGGGGAGCTGTTTTTT
TRBJ2-1 | few | . | TRBV4-2 | CASSPRGGARNNEQFF | TGTGCCAGCAGCCCCCGAGGGGGGGCCAGAAACAATGAGCAGTTCTTC
TRBJ2-2 | few | . | TRBV29-1 | CSVESGVVGKLFF | TGCAGCGTTGAGTCAGGGGTGGTTGGTAAGCTGTTTTTT
TRBJ2-7 | . | TRBD1 | TRBV5-1 | CASRLGTGPYEQYF | TGCGCCAGCAGATTGGGGACAGGTCCCTACGAGCAGTACTTC
TRBJ2-7 | few | . | TRBV7-9 | CASSSAPSSEQYF | TGTGCCAGCAGTTCGGCCCCAAGTTCCGAGCAGTACTTC
TRBJ1-6 | . | TRBD1 | TRBV12-3/TRBV12-4 | CASSGGGAYSPLHF | TGTGCCAGCTCCGGAGGGGGCGCTTATTCACCCCTCCACTTT
TRBJ2-1 | many | . | TRBV29-1 | CSVDTALGGFHNEQFF | TGCAGCGTTGATACTGCCTTGGGGGGATTTCACAATGAGCAGTTCTTC
TRBJ1-4 | . | TRBD1 | TRBV28 | CASTPPGGNEKLFF | TGTGCCAGCACCCCCCCAGGGGGTAATGAAAAACTGTTTTTT
TRBJ1-4 | many | . | TRBV20-1 | CSASPPRNSEKLFF | TGCAGTGCTAGCCCCCCGAGGAATAGTGAAAAACTGTTTTTT
TRBJ2-7 | many | . | TRBV12-3/TRBV12-4 | CASSHGTYEQYF | TGTGCCAGCAGTCACGGGACCTACGAGCAGTACTTC
TRBJ2-1 | . | . | TRBV15 | CATSRDRRYEQFF | TGTGCCACCAGCAGAGATCGGCGTTATGAGCAGTTCTTC
TRBJ2-7 | . | . | TRBV6-1 | CASTLRRDPGTEEQYF | TGTGCCAGCACCCTACGCCGCGACCCAGGGACCGAGGAGCAGTACTTC
TRBJ2-7 | . | . | TRBV11-2 | CASSDRRLRPLYEQYF | TGTGCCAGCAGCGACCGCCGCCTGAGGCCCCTCTACGAGCAGTACTTC
TRBJ2-4 | few | TRBD2 | TRBV4-2 | CASSQEKLANIQYF | TGTGCCAGCAGCCAAGAAAAACTAGCGAACATTCAGTACTTC
TRBJ1-5 | . | . | TRBV6-5 | CASSLRGPLEPQHF | TGTGCCAGCAGTTTAAGGGGACCTCTTGAGCCCCAGCATTTT
TRBJ2-5 | few | . | TRBV20-1 | CSARAVESQRMETQYF | TGCAGTGCTAGAGCTGTAGAGAGCCAAAGAATGGAGACCCAGTACTTC
TRBJ2-7 | . | TRBD1 | TRBV20-1 | CSARRGTGGYEQYF | TGCAGTGCTAGACGAGGGACAGGGGGGTACGAGCAGTACTTC
TRBJ2-7 | few | . | TRBV30 | CAWSVGAGQYF | TGTGCCTGGAGTGTCGGCGCAGGGCAGTACTTC
TRBJ2-2 | . | TRBD2 | TRBV6-2/TRBV6-3 | CASSRGLASGTTRRAGELFF | TGTGCCAGCAGTCGGGGGTTGGCTAGCGGGACAACTCGGAGAGCGGGGGAGCTGTTTTTT
TRBJ2-3 | many | . | TRBV10-1 | CASSQGMGPDTQYF | TGCGCCAGCAGCCAGGGAATGGGCCCAGATACGCAGTATTTT
TRBJ2-7 | few | TRBD2 | TRBV12-3/TRBV12-4 | CASSLYGGRTYF | TGTGCCAGCAGTTTATACGGCGGGAGGACGTACTTC
TRBJ2-1 | . | . | TRBV5-6 | CAGSWSRGGEQFF | TGTGCCGGCAGCTGGTCCAGGGGGGGTGAGCAGTTCTTC
TRBJ2-7 | few | TRBD2 | TRBV10-3 | CAISSRGRSYEQYF | TGTGCCATCAGCTCCCGCGGGAGAAGCTACGAGCAGTACTTC
TRBJ2-5 | . | TRBD2 | TRBV12-3/TRBV12-4 | CASSSTDSGSQETQYF | TGTGCCAGCAGTTCCACCGATAGCGGGTCGCAAGAGACCCAGTACTTC
TRBJ2-1 | . | . | TRBV20-1 | CSASPSGGYNEQFF | TGCAGTGCTAGCCCCAGTGGCGGGTACAATGAGCAGTTCTTC
TRBJ1-2 | few | TRBD1 | TRBV12-3/TRBV12-4 | CASKKTGREGYYGYTF | TGTGCCAGCAAAAAGACAGGGAGGGAGGGATACTATGGCTACACCTTC
TRBJ1-4 | few | . | TRBV6-5 | CASSRAGEKLFF | TGTGCCAGCAGCCGCGCGGGCGAAAAACTGTTTTTT
TRBJ2-1 | many | TRBD1 | TRBV7-2 | CASSRTGGSYNEQFF | TGTGCCAGCAGCCGGACAGGGGGCTCCTACAATGAGCAGTTCTTC
TRBJ1-5 | . | TRBD1 | TRBV6-1 | CASSETGGRNQPQHF | TGTGCCAGCAGTGAAACAGGGGGGAGGAATCAGCCCCAGCATTTT
TRBJ2-5 | once | TRBD2 | TRBV7-6 | CASSSTSGRWETRYF | TGTGCCAGCAGCTCTACTAGCGGGAGGTGGGAGACCCGGTACTTC
TRBJ2-2 | few | . | TRBV3-1 | CASSPRRGYTGELFF | TGTGCCAGCAGCCCCCGGAGGGGGTATACCGGGGAGCTGTTTTTT
TRBJ2-3 | . | TRBD2 | TRBV5-1 | CASSLDVAGGSDTQYF | TGCGCCAGCAGCTTGGATGTAGCGGGAGGTTCAGATACGCAGTATTTT
TRBJ2-7 | . | TRBD2 | TRBV29-1 | CSVNLAGGPYEQYF | TGCAGCGTTAACTTAGCGGGAGGGCCCTACGAGCAGTACTTC
TRBJ2-2 | few | TRBD2 | TRBV2 | CASKRGSGGAAGELFF | TGTGCCAGCAAGAGAGGGAGCGGGGGGGCCGCCGGGGAGCTGTTTTTT
TRBJ2-2 | many | TRBD1 | TRBV4-1 | CASSQEGTGGSTGELFF | TGCGCCAGCAGCCAAGAAGGGACAGGGGGCAGCACCGGGGAGCTGTTTTTT
TRBJ2-1 | . | . | TRBV29-1 | CSGGAGRTSEQFF | TGCAGTGGGGGGGCAGGGAGAACCTCCGAGCAGTTCTTC
TRBJ2-1 | . | TRBD2 | TRBV20-1 | CSAGTSGVNEQFF | TGCAGTGCCGGGACTAGCGGTGTCAATGAGCAGTTCTTC
TRBJ2-2 | . | . | TRBV7-6 | CASSLATNGELFF | TGTGCCAGCAGCTTAGCTACAAACGGGGAGCTGTTTTTT
TRBJ2-5 | many | . | TRBV7-8 | CASSFKETQYF | TGTGCCAGCAGTTTCAAGGAGACCCAGTACTTC
TRBJ2-3 | . | . | TRBV5-1 | CASSLALAPTSTDTQYF | TGCGCCAGCAGCTTGGCCCTAGCGCCGACTAGCACAGATACGCAGTATTTT
TRBJ1-3 | . | TRBD1 | TRBV20-1 | CSARDSRTGGRSGNTIYF | TGCAGTGCTAGAGATTCCCGGACAGGGGGCCGGTCTGGAAACACCATATATTTT
TRBJ2-1 | few | . | TRBV10-3 | CAISEGLTLNEQFF | TGTGCCATCAGTGAAGGACTAACCTTAAATGAGCAGTTCTTC
TRBJ2-6 | . | . | TRBV11-2 | CASSLGQHSGANVLTF | TGTGCCAGCAGCTTAGGCCAGCACTCTGGGGCCAACGTCCTGACTTTC